This TCR beta chain was obtained from a study of identical twins. Study observations and caveats: Excess sharing between twins was weaker in beta out-of-frame sequences. Fewer insertions marked abundant cord blood beta clonotypes; young adult naive trended weakly, memory not at all. In monozygotic twins, models underestimated the sharing of out-of-frame TCR alpha.

All donors comprised healthy Caucasians. TCRdb called the 5' RACE reads again in MiXCR, with one record for every CDR3 protein. This table holds about 450,000 distinct CDR3 sequences, about 18% found once. Concerning this clonotype itself: Its antigen is unidentified.

The receptor's source is a man aged 50-60 years in good health. Sequenced sample: naive T cells sorted from blood.

This CDR3 reads CASSWTGQYGYTF. In nucleotides, the CDR3 is TGTGCCAGCAGTTGGACAGGGCAGTATGGCTACACCTTC. The chain employs TRBV6-5 and TRBJ1-2; TRBD1 matches at 8 bases. The CDR3 runs to 13 residues. The V and J ends lost 4 bases and 5 bases, in that order; junction bases with no gene match: 3. CDR1 MNHEY and CDR2 SVGAGI come from the germline V gene.